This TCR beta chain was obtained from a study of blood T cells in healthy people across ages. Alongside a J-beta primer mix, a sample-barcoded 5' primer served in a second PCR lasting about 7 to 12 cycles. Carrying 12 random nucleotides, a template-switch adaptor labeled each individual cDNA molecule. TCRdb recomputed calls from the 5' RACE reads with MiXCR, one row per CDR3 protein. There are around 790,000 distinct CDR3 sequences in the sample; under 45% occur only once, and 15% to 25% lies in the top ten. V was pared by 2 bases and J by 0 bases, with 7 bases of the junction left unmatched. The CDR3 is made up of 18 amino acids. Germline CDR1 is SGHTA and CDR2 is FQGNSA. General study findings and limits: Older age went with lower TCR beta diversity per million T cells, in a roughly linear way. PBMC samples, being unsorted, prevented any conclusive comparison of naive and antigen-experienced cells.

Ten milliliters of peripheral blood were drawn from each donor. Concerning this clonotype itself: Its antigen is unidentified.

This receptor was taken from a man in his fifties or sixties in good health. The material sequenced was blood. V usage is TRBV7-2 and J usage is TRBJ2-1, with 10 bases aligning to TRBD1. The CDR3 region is CASSLPRDRGASYNEQFF. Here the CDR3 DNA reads TGTGCCAGCAGCTTACCGAGGGACAGGGGAGCCTCCTACAATGAGCAGTTCTTC.